One sample yielded the 25 T cell receptor beta chains listed below, sequenced in a study of CD4+ T cells in melanoma. Libraries were prepared by immunoSEQ multiplex PCR; TCRdb keeps only in-frame clonotypes and omits some of them. The sample consists of 20,000 to 25,000 clones, about four fifths of them appearing once. The sample was cells from a culture (not recorded whether cultured in vitro). The receptors stem from a human donor with melanoma.

V and J are TRBV5-1 and TRBJ1-2; 10 nucleotides match TRBD1. This CDR3 contains 16 residues. Trimming cost V 0 bases and J 4 bases; bases outside gene matches: 6. Looked up from germline, CDR1 is SGHRS and CDR2 is YFSETQ. CDR3 residues: CASSLAGTGASYGYTF. CDR3 DNA sequence: TGCGCCAGCAGCTTGGCCGGGACAGGGGCCAGCTATGGCTACACCTTC.

This chain connects TRBV4-1 to TRBJ2-1; TRBD2 matches at 11 bases. Germline V gene sequence: CDR1 MGHRA, CDR2 YSYEKL. This CDR3 comprises 16 residues. V shed 1 base and J 6 bases; nucleotides not matched to a gene: 5. The CDR3 nucleotides read TGCGCCAGCAGCCAAGCCCGCCTAGCGGGGGGCAATGAGCAGTTCTTC. Its protein is CASSQARLAGGNEQFF.

The chain uses TRBV27 and TRBJ1-1; D is uncertain. CDR1 and CDR2 from the germline V gene are MNHEY and SMNVEV (reference sequence). The CDR3 spans 14 residues. Deletions cut 8 bases from V and 1 base from J, with 14 bases between. In DNA form, the CDR3 reads TGTGCCAGCTGGGCGGGGTTTCGGAACACTGAAGCTTTCTTT. This codes for CASWAGFRNTEAFF.

This chain links TRBV6-5 with TRBJ2-5, with 9 positions matching TRBD2. This CDR3 has 14 amino acids. V lost 3 bases and J lost 4; bases outside the gene matches: 3. Germline V gene data show CDR1 as MNHEY and CDR2 as SVGAGI. The CDR3 DNA follows: TGTGCCAGCAGTTATGGGCGGGGGGGAGAGACCCAGTACTTC. This gives the protein CASSYGRGGETQYF.

The V and J genes are TRBV11-2 and TRBJ1-2, with D tentatively TRBD1 (6 bases). The CDR3 runs to 12 residues. Germline V gives CDR1 SGHAT, CDR2 FQNNGV. V lost 1 base, J lost 8 bases, and 8 bases lay in between. The CDR3 DNA reads as TGTGCCAGCAGCTTAGGGGGGCTGGGCTACACCTTC. The encoded protein is CASSLGGLGYTF.

This chain uses TRBV23-1 with TRBJ2-5; D gene ambiguous. TRBV23-1 is an ORF for which the function is uncertain. V lost 7 bases to trimming and J lost 5 bases, with 8 bases between them. The CDR3 sequence is 11 residues long. CDR3 coding DNA: TGCGCCAGCACGCATCACGAGACCCAGTACTTC. Protein product: CASTHHETQYF.

The table lists this clone with a count of one. This chain links TRBV5-1 with TRBJ1-5; 7 nucleotides align to TRBD1. This CDR3 contains 16 residues. With 4 bases clipped from V and 1 base from J, the junction kept 8 bases outside the gene matches. Germline V CDR1 and CDR2: SGHRS, YFSETQ. The CDR3 DNA reads TGCGCCAGCAGCCCGGGGACAGTGGGCAGCAATCAGCCCCAGCATTTT. Protein product: CASSPGTVGSNQPQHF.

The chain couples TRBV5-1 to TRBJ2-1; no clear D. Trimming took off 4 bases at V and 6 bases at J, with 17 bases between the two ends. CDR1 and CDR2 from the germline V gene are SGHRS and YFSETQ. CDR3 length equals 15 residues. For the CDR3, the DNA is TGCGCCAGCAGCCATACAGTGAGACCCAGCAATGAGCAGTTCTTC. Its translation is CASSHTVRPSNEQFF.

This clone has only one observation. V and J are TRBV5-1 and TRBJ2-3, with TRBD2 identical over 9 bases. CDR1 is SGHRS, CDR2 YFSETQ, per germline. The trim removed 3 bases at V and 2 bases at J, leaving 4 bases unmatched. This CDR3 contains 15 residues. CDR3 in amino acids: CASSSSGAYTDTQYF. The CDR3 DNA reads TGCGCCAGCAGCTCTAGCGGGGCATACACAGATACGCAGTATTTT.

This chain joins TRBV20-1 and TRBJ2-1; unclear D gene. Germline assignment: CDR1 DFQATT and CDR2 SNEGSKA (reference sequence). V lost 6 bases, J lost 13 bases, and 16 bases lay in between. This CDR3 comprises 11 residues. For the CDR3, the DNA is TGCAGTGCCGACAATTCTAGGCACCAGTTCTTC. This encodes CSADNSRHQFF.

The V gene is TRBV5-4, the J gene TRBJ2-3, with TRBD2 matching over 9 bases. V lost 3 bases and J lost 4; bases outside the gene matches: 6. The length of the CDR3 is 15 residues. Germline loops: CDR1 SGHNT, CDR2 YYREEE (reference sequence). The CDR3 DNA reads as TGTGCCAGCAGCTCCAGGACTAGCGCCGCAGATACGCAGTATTTT. Protein: CASSSRTSAADTQYF.

J is TRBJ2-5 and V is TRBV29-1; no definite D call. The CDR3 contains 16 residues. V was cut by 5 bases and J by 0 bases, with 19 bases left in between. Germline-derived CDR1 and CDR2 are SQVTM and ANQGSEA. The CDR3 is CSVPEPGDSYQETQYF. CDR3 sequence (DNA): TGCAGCGTTCCCGAACCAGGAGACTCGTACCAAGAGACCCAGTACTTC.

This chain uses TRBV11-3 with TRBJ2-7; the D gene is possibly TRBD1 (6 bases). This CDR3 contains 14 residues. V lost 5 bases and J lost 2, with 13 bases in between. CDR1 SGHNT and CDR2 YENEEA come from the germline V gene. For the CDR3, the DNA is TGTGCCAGCAGCCCAGACAGGTTCGCCTACGAGCAGTACTTC. Its protein product is CASSPDRFAYEQYF.

The chain is built from TRBV4-1 and TRBJ1-1, with D tentatively TRBD1 (5 bases). Trimming took off 1 base at V and 2 bases at J, with 14 bases between the two ends. The CDR3 consists of 16 residues. CDR1 is MGHRA, CDR2 YSYEKL, per germline. The CDR3 loop is CASSQVLRQGNTEAFF. DNA of the CDR3: TGCGCCAGCAGCCAAGTTCTTCGGCAGGGTAACACTGAAGCTTTCTTT.

This rearrangement joins TRBV6-6 to TRBJ2-1; 11 nucleotides match TRBD2. The CDR3 is made up of 15 amino acids. With V trimmed by 4 bases and J by 7 bases, 6 bases remained unmatched. Per germline, CDR1 MNHNY and CDR2 SVGAGI (reference sequence). This CDR3 reads CASSSTSGVANEQFF. The CDR3 DNA is TGTGCCAGCAGTTCGACTAGCGGGGTGGCTAATGAGCAGTTCTTC.

The chain joins TRBV10-2 to TRBJ1-1; 7 nucleotides match TRBD1. J lost 8 bases, V lost 6 bases, and 18 bases had no gene match. The CDR3 contains 16 residues. Germline V gene sequence: CDR1 WSHSY, CDR2 SAAADI. CDR3 nucleotides: TGCGCCAGCAGGACCGGGAGGGGGCAGGGGATCCACGAAGCTTTCTTT. It encodes CASRTGRGQGIHEAFF.

The V gene is TRBV9, the J gene TRBJ2-2, with D hard to call. V shed 4 bases and J shed 1 base, with 14 bases lying between them. Germline values: CDR1 SGDLS, CDR2 YYNGEE. The CDR3 is 16 residues long. DNA for the CDR3: TGTGCCAGCAGCTTCAGGTTGTCGGGGAACACCGGGGAGCTGTTTTTT. Encoded protein: CASSFRLSGNTGELFF.

The V gene is TRBV6-6, the J gene TRBJ1-1; D call uncertain. This CDR3 contains 13 residues. V was trimmed by 2 bases and J by 6 bases, leaving 10 bases between them. CDR1 MNHNY and CDR2 SVGAGI come from the germline V gene (reference sequence). The CDR3 loop is CASSYRQAAEAFF. The CDR3 DNA is TGTGCCAGCAGTTACAGGCAGGCCGCTGAAGCTTTCTTT.

This clone was detected once. J is TRBJ2-3 and V is TRBV5-1, with no clear D. CDR1 is SGHRS, CDR2 YFSETQ, per germline. V dropped 0 bases and J dropped 1 base, with 6 bases sitting between them. The CDR3 length is 14 residues. The CDR3 DNA sequence: TGCGCCAGCAGCTTGGGGCAGCGCACAGATACGCAGTATTTT. This codes for CASSLGQRTDTQYF.

The chain couples TRBV18 to TRBJ1-2; D is possibly TRBD1 (5 bases). Germline V gene lookup returns CDR1 KGHSH and CDR2 LQKENI. CDR3 length equals 15 residues. V was shortened by 1 base and J by 8 bases, with 17 bases between the two germline ends. The DNA of the CDR3 is TGTGCCAGCTCACCACGCTTTCAGGGATCGGACGGCTACACCTTC. This encodes CASSPRFQGSDGYTF.

J is TRBJ2-3 and V is TRBV11-3; 8 bases map to TRBD2. The trim removed 4 bases at V and 6 bases at J, leaving 9 bases unmatched. In germline, CDR1 is SGHNT, CDR2 YENEEA. This CDR3 region has 15 residues. The CDR3 region is CASSSNGGAWDTQYF. The CDR3, as DNA: TGTGCCAGCAGCTCCAACGGGGGGGCCTGGGATACGCAGTATTTT.

V and J are TRBV4-1 and TRBJ2-3, with TRBD2 matching over 8 bases. CDR3 length equals 15 residues. Germline-derived CDR1 and CDR2 are MGHRA and YSYEKL. V lost 4 bases, J lost 2 bases, and 5 bases stayed unmatched. CDR3 sequence reads: CASSLVAGPTDTQYF. The CDR3 nucleotides read TGCGCCAGCAGCCTCGTAGCGGGGCCCACAGATACGCAGTATTTT.

The chain has TRBV7-9 and TRBJ2-5, with 9 bases lining up with TRBD1. V shed 5 bases, J shed 11 bases, and the junction held 9 bases outside the gene matches. The length of the CDR3 is 13 residues. Germline CDR1 SEHNR, CDR2 FQNEAQ (reference sequence). Here the CDR3 reads CASSGTGPGEQYF. The CDR3 nucleotides are TGTGCCAGCAGCGGGACAGGGCCGGGGGAGCAGTACTTC. Looking up the rest from reference TRBV7-9 and TRBJ2-5 gives the full variable domain: DTGVSQNPRHKITKRGQNVTFRCDPISEHNRLYWYRQTLGQGPEFLTYFQNEAQLEKSRLLSDRFSAERPKGSFSTLEIQRTEQGDSAMYLCASSGTGPGEQYFGPGTRLLVL.

The gene calls are TRBV6-5 and TRBJ1-2, with D possibly being TRBD1 (5 bases). Germline CDR1 reads MNHEY; CDR2 reads SVGAGI. The CDR3 runs to 14 residues. The germline V and J ends were trimmed by 4 bases and 4 bases, with 13 bases remaining between them. The CDR3: CASSSSGPSYGYTF. CDR3 coding DNA: TGTGCCAGCAGTTCCTCGGGACCGAGCTATGGCTACACCTTC.

This clone appeared once. The chain carries TRBV5-4 and TRBJ1-2; TRBD1 matches at 8 bases. CDR3 size: 13 residues. Germline V gene lookup returns CDR1 SGHNT and CDR2 YYREEE (reference sequence). V lost 2 bases and J lost 8; bases outside the gene matches: 5. DNA of the CDR3: TGTGCCAGCAGCTTAGACAGGGGATACGGCTACACCTTC. It encodes CASSLDRGYGYTF.